This is a list of T cell receptor beta chains from one sample in a study of blood T cell repertoires in COVID-19. TCRdb keeps only in-frame clones here, not all; method: immunoSEQ multiplex PCR. Among about 220,000 clones listed, 85% to 90% were seen once. The sequenced sample consisted of PBMCs or T cells enriched from blood (not recorded which). These receptors originate from a woman aged 18-29 years in a cohort exposed to, infected with or recovered from COVID-19 (not recorded which). Both conserved end residues are part of each CDR3. D genes are given only for firm matches. The listing skips clone size in some rows; elsewhere it reads once, few, many or a size class.

-	-	TRBV4-2	TRBJ1-1	17	CASSQDIRGQGYTEAFF	TGTGCCAGCAGCCAAGATATTCGAGGTCAGGGGTACACTGAAGCTTTCTTT
-	-	TRBV30	TRBJ1-1	14	CAWSVGVVNTEAFF	TGTGCCTGGAGTGTAGGGGTGGTGAACACTGAAGCTTTCTTT
-	-	TRBV7-2	TRBJ2-3	13	CASSQMGPDTQYF	TGTGCCAGCAGTCAGATGGGGCCAGATACGCAGTATTTT
-	TRBD1	TRBV7-9	TRBJ2-1	17	CASSRAYQQGSGNEQFF	TGTGCCAGCAGCCGTGCCTACCAACAGGGGTCTGGTAATGAGCAGTTCTTC
-	-	TRBV14	TRBJ2-1	13	CASRDLGGDRQFF	TGTGCCAGCAGGGATCTCGGTGGAGACAGGCAGTTCTTC
-	TRBD2	TRBV5-4	TRBJ2-3	17	CASSLGRGSGSTDTQYF	TGTGCCAGCAGCTTGGGTCGAGGTAGCGGGAGCACAGATACGCAGTATTTT
-	-	TRBV19	TRBJ1-1	13	CASSNSVGAEAFF	TGTGCCAGTAGTAACAGTGTCGGGGCTGAAGCTTTCTTT
few	TRBD1	TRBV11-2	TRBJ1-2	15	CASSSGTGGWYGYTF	TGTGCCAGCAGCTCCGGGACAGGGGGTTGGTATGGCTACACCTTC
few	-	TRBV7-6	TRBJ1-1	13	CASTLPGGTEAFF	TGTGCCAGCACCCTCCCGGGGGGCACTGAAGCTTTCTTT
-	-	TRBV19	TRBJ2-7	16	CASSMVGGGRLYEQYF	TGTGCCAGTAGTATGGTAGGCGGAGGAAGATTGTACGAGCAGTACTTC
-	-	TRBV19	TRBJ2-5	13	CASSIELGETQYF	TGTGCCAGTAGTATAGAACTCGGGGAGACCCAGTACTTC
-	-	TRBV4-1	TRBJ1-1	14	CASSHHSLNTEAFF	TGCGCCAGCAGCCATCACAGCTTGAACACTGAAGCTTTCTTT
-	TRBD1	TRBV5-4	TRBJ1-2	14	CASSLGQGESGYTF	TGTGCCAGCAGCTTGGGACAGGGGGAGAGTGGCTACACCTTC
-	-	TRBV7-9	TRBJ2-7	15	CASSLVGRGYGEQYF	TGTGCCAGCAGCTTAGTTGGCAGGGGCTATGGCGAGCAGTACTTC
-	-	TRBV28	TRBJ1-1	13	CASSLEQNTEAFF	TGTGCCAGCAGCTTGGAGCAGAACACTGAAGCTTTCTTT
-	TRBD2	TRBV23-1	TRBJ2-3	15	CASLPGGRAIDTQYF	TGCGCCAGCCTCCCGGGCGGGAGGGCAATAGATACGCAGTATTTT
-	-	TRBV6-5	TRBJ1-6	14	CASRLQGYGSPLHF	TGTGCCAGCAGGCTACAGGGTTATGGTTCACCCCTCCACTTT
-	-	TRBV3-1/TRBV3-2	TRBJ2-7	13	CASSHGSSYEQYF	TGTGCCAGCAGCCACGGGAGCTCCTACGAGCAGTACTTC
-	-	TRBV6-5	TRBJ1-2	12	CASVRGGVDYTF	TGTGCCAGCGTTAGGGGAGGGGTTGACTACACCTTC
-	TRBD1	TRBV30	TRBJ1-1	14	CAWDEGQGGTEAFF	TGTGCCTGGGACGAGGGACAGGGGGGCACTGAAGCTTTCTTT
-	-	TRBV5-1	TRBJ2-6	15	CASSLGGTGANVLTF	TGCGCCAGCAGCTTAGGAGGTACCGGGGCCAACGTCCTGACTTTC
-	-	TRBV27	TRBJ2-3	14	CASSLSQGSDTQYF	TGTGCCAGCAGTTTATCGCAGGGGTCAGATACGCAGTATTTT
-	-	TRBV6-4	TRBJ2-2	13	CASRRGNTGELFF	TGTGCCAGCAGGAGAGGGAACACCGGGGAGCTGTTTTTT
-	TRBD1	TRBV5-1	TRBJ2-1	14	CASAGQGAGNEQFF	TGCGCCAGCGCGGGACAGGGGGCTGGGAATGAGCAGTTCTTC
-	-	TRBV6-5	TRBJ1-3	13	CASKQLTGNTIYF	TGTGCCAGCAAGCAACTCACGGGAAACACCATATATTTT
-	TRBD1	TRBV27	TRBJ2-5	16	CASTPSPGTEQETQYF	TGTGCCAGCACCCCATCCCCCGGGACAGAACAAGAGACCCAGTACTTC
-	-	TRBV7-6	TRBJ2-7	16	CASSLGPTGLSYEQYF	TGTGCCAGCAGCTTAGGCCCCACGGGACTTTCCTACGAGCAGTACTTC
-	TRBD2	TRBV4-2	TRBJ2-2	14	CASSPGLAAGELFF	TGTGCCAGCAGCCCGGGACTAGCGGCCGGGGAGCTGTTTTTT
-	TRBD1	TRBV6-6	TRBJ1-6	15	CASRAQQGINSPLHF	TGTGCCAGCAGGGCTCAACAGGGGATTAATTCACCCCTCCACTTT
-	TRBD1	TRBV3-1/TRBV3-2	TRBJ1-2	15	CASSQAFGTGVGYTF	TGTGCCAGCAGCCAAGCCTTTGGGACAGGGGTAGGCTACACCTTC
-	TRBD1	TRBV7-3	TRBJ1-6	16	CASSLTRGQGDSPLHF	TGTGCCAGCAGCTTAACGAGAGGACAGGGAGATTCACCCCTCCACTTT
-	TRBD1	TRBV28	TRBJ2-1	15	CASSLWGTGINEQFF	TGTGCCAGCAGTTTATGGGGGACAGGGATCAATGAGCAGTTCTTC
-	TRBD1	TRBV12-3/TRBV12-4	TRBJ1-5	13	CASGQARNQPQHF	TGTGCCAGCGGACAGGCACGCAATCAGCCCCAGCATTTT
-	-	TRBV5-6	TRBJ2-7	13	CASSLGSGHEQYF	TGTGCCAGCAGCTTGGGGTCAGGCCACGAGCAGTACTTC
-	TRBD1	TRBV11-2	TRBJ1-1	14	CASSPDRGSTEAFF	TGTGCCAGCAGCCCGGACAGGGGGAGCACTGAAGCTTTCTTT
-	-	TRBV7-9	TRBJ2-5	14	CASSSQKQQETQYF	TGTGCCAGCAGCTCACAGAAACAACAAGAGACCCAGTACTTC
-	TRBD2	TRBV5-5	TRBJ2-1	18	CASSSSGGAGGGYNEQFF	TGTGCCAGCAGCTCAAGCGGGGGGGCCGGTGGTGGCTACAATGAGCAGTTCTTC
-	TRBD1	TRBV5-1	TRBJ2-2	17	CASSTTGSPLNTGELFF	TGCGCCAGCAGCACGACAGGGTCCCCTCTGAACACCGGGGAGCTGTTTTTT
-	TRBD1	TRBV6-5	TRBJ2-5	14	CASARQGAMETQYF	TGTGCCAGCGCACGGCAGGGGGCCATGGAGACCCAGTACTTC
-	TRBD2	TRBV5-1	TRBJ2-7	15	CASSRGLAGAYEQYF	TGCGCCAGCAGCAGAGGACTAGCGGGGGCCTACGAGCAGTACTTC
once	TRBD1	TRBV27	TRBJ1-6	17	CASQKRGTGQLRSPLHF	TGTGCCAGCCAAAAACGGGGGACAGGACAGCTCCGGTCACCCCTCCACTTT
few	TRBD2	TRBV24-1	TRBJ2-1	16	CATSDALAGNYNEQFF	TGTGCCACCAGTGATGCACTAGCGGGGAACTACAATGAGCAGTTCTTC
-	-	TRBV18	TRBJ2-3	21	CASSPQGATGKGGSDTDTQYF	TGTGCCAGCTCACCACAGGGGGCGACAGGCAAGGGAGGATCAGACACAGATACGCAGTATTTT
-	-	TRBV19	TRBJ1-1	13	CASLQDTYTEAFF	TGTGCCAGTCTTCAAGACACCTACACTGAAGCTTTCTTT
-	-	TRBV5-4	TRBJ2-2	16	CASSLEAGRNTGELFF	TGTGCCAGCAGCTTGGAGGCGGGGCGGAACACCGGGGAGCTGTTTTTT